This TCR beta chain was identified in a study of blood T cell repertoires in COVID-19. Study context: Acute-phase and convalescent COVID-19 samples originated in the United States, Italy and Spain. PBMCs, B-cell-depleted T cells, or T cells were the source of the cDNA or gDNA that made up the material.

Authors' processing steps: Reference gene primer amplification in the assay estimated nucleated cell counts. Some clones are missing from TCRdb's copy, which holds only in-frame ones; the method was immunoSEQ multiplex PCR. V, J and clone size are those of that table, while D and trimming were read from the DNA. The sample carries almost 85,000 clones, around four fifths recorded once. This CDR3 spans 17 amino acids. Trimming removed 6 bases from V and 8 bases from J; junction bases left unmatched: 11. Looked up from germline, CDR1 is SNHLY and CDR2 is FYNNEI. The receptor was isolated from a man aged 80 or over with active or convalescent COVID-19. The source material was peripheral blood. The chain recombines TRBV2 with TRBJ2-4; 15 nucleotides align to TRBD2. The CDR3: CASRAGLAGGRGDIQYF. CDR3 bases: TGTGCCAGCAGAGCTGGACTAGCGGGAGGGCGGGGGGACATTCAGTACTTC.